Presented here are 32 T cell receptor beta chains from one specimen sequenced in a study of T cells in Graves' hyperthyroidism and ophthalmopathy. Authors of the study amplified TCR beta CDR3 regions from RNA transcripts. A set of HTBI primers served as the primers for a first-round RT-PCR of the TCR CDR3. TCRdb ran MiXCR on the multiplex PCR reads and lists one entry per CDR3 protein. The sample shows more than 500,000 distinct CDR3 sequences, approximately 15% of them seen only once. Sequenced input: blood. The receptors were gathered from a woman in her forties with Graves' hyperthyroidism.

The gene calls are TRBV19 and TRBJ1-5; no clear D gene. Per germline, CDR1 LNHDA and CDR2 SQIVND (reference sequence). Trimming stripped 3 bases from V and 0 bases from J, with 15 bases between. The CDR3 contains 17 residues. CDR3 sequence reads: CASSIVTDNYSNQPQHF. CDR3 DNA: TGTGCCAGTAGTATCGTCACAGACAACTATAGCAATCAGCCCCAGCATTTT.

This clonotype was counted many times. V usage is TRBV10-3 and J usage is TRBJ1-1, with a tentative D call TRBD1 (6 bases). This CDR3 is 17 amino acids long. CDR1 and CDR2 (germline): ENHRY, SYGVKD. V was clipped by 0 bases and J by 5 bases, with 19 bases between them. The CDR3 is CAISESSFGGARTEAFF. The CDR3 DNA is TGTGCCATCAGTGAGTCGAGCTTCGGGGGGGCAAGGACTGAAGCTTTCTTT.

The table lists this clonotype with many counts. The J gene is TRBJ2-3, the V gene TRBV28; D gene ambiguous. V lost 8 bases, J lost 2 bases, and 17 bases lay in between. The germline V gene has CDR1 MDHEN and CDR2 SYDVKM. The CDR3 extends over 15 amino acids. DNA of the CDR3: TGTGCCAGCTTTAGAAGGCAGGACCACACAGATACGCAGTATTTT. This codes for CASFRRQDHTDTQYF.

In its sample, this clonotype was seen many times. The CDR3 DNA reads TGTGCCAGCAGTTCCCCCCAGGGTGGGAGGGATCAGCCCCAGCATTTT. Protein sequence: CASSSPQGGRDQPQHF. This sequence joins TRBV28 and TRBJ1-5; tentative D call: TRBD1 (5 bases). V lost 4 bases and J lost 5, with 18 bases in between. Germline V gene lookup returns CDR1 MDHEN and CDR2 SYDVKM. The CDR3 totals 16 residues.

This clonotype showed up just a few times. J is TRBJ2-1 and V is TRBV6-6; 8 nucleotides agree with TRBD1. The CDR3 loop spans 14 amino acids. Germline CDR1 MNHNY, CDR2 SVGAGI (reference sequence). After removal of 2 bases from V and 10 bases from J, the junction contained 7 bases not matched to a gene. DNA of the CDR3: TGTGCCAGCAGTTACAACTCAGGGACAGGCGAGCAGTTCTTC. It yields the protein CASSYNSGTGEQFF.

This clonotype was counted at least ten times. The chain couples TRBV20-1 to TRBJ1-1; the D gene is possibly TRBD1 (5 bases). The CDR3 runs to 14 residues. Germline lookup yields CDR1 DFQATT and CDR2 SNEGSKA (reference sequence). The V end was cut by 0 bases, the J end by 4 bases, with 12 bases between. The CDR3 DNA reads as TGCAGTGCTAGAGACGGAACCCAGGGCACTGAAGCTTTCTTT. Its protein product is CSARDGTQGTEAFF.

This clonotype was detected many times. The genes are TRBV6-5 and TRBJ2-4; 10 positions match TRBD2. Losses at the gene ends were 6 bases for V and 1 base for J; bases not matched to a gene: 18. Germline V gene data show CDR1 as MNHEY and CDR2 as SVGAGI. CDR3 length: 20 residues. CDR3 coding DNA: TGTGCCAGCAGATTACCCAAGCGGGAGGGCCGCATCCTCGCCAAAAACATTCAGTACTTC. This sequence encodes CASRLPKREGRILAKNIQYF.

For the CDR3, the DNA is TGTGCCATCAGTGACTCAGGACAGGGGAACGGAAACACCATATATTTT. It translates to CAISDSGQGNGNTIYF. This chain links TRBV10-3 with TRBJ1-3, with TRBD1 identical over 9 bases. Germline lookup yields CDR1 ENHRY and CDR2 SYGVKD. This CDR3 is 16 amino acids long. V lost 3 bases, J lost 4 bases, and 7 bases stayed unmatched.

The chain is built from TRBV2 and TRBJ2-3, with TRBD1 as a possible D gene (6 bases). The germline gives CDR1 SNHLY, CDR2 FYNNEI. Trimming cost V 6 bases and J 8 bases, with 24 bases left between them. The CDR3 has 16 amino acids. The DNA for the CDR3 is TGTGCCAGCAGCCAAGAAACGGGATGGAAAGGGGGTACGCAGTATTTT. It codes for CASSQETGWKGGTQYF.

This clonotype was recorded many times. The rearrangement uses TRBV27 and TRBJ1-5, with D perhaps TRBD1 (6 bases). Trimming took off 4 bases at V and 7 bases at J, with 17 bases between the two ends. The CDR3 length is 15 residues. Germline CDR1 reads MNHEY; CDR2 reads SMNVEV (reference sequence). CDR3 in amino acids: CASSSLGGVGQPQHF. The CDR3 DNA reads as TGTGCCAGCAGTTCCCTAGGGGGGGTGGGCCAGCCCCAGCATTTT.

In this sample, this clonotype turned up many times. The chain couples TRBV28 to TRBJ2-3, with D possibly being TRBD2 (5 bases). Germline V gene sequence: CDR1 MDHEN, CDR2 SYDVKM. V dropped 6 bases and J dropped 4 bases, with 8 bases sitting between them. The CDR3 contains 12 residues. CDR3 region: CASRGVSDTQYF. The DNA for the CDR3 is TGTGCCAGCAGGGGAGTTTCAGATACGCAGTATTTT.

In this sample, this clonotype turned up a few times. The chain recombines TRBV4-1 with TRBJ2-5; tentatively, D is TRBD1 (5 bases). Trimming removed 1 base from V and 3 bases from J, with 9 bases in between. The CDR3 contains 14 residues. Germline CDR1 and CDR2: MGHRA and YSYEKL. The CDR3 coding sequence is TGCGCCAGCAGCCAAGGTATGACAGAAGAGACCCAGTACTTC. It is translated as CASSQGMTEETQYF.

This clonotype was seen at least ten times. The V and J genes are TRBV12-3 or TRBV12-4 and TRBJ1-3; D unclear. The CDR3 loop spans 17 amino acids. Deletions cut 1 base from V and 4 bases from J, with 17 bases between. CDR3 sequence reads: CASSLEGRGKSGNTIYF. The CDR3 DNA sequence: TGTGCCAGCAGTTTAGAAGGTAGAGGGAAGAGCGGAAACACCATATATTTT.

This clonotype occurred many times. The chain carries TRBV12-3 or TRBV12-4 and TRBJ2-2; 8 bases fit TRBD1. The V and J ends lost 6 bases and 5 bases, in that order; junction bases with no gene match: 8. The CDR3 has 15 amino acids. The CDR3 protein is CASRAQGARTGELFF. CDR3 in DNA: TGTGCCAGCAGAGCGCAGGGGGCACGGACCGGGGAGCTGTTTTTT.

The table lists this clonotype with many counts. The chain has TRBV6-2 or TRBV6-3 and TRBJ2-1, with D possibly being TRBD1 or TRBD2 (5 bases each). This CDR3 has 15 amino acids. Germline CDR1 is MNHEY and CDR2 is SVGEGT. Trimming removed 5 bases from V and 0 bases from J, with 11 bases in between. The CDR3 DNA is TGTGCCAGCAGTATCGGGGCTAGCTCCTACAATGAGCAGTTCTTC. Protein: CASSIGASSYNEQFF.

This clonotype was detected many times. CDR3 in DNA: TGTGCCAGCAGTGAAATAGCGGGAGACTACGAGCAGTACTTC. Protein product: CASSEIAGDYEQYF. The chain employs TRBV2 and TRBJ2-7; 9 nucleotides agree with TRBD2. Per the germline V gene, CDR1 is SNHLY and CDR2 is FYNNEI. This CDR3 comprises 14 residues. V gave up 2 bases and J gave up 3 bases; unmatched junction bases: 2.

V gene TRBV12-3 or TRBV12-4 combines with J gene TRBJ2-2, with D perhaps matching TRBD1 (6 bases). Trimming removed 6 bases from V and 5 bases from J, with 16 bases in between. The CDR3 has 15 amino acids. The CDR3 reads CASSYYRVETGELFF. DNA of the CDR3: TGTGCCAGCAGCTACTACAGGGTAGAGACCGGGGAGCTGTTTTTT.

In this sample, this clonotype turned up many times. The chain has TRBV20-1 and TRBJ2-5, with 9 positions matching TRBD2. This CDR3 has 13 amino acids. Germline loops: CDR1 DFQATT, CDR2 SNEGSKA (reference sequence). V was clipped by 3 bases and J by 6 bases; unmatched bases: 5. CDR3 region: CSARAGGGKTQYF. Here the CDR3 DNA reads TGCAGTGCTAGGGCGGGAGGGGGGAAGACCCAGTACTTC.

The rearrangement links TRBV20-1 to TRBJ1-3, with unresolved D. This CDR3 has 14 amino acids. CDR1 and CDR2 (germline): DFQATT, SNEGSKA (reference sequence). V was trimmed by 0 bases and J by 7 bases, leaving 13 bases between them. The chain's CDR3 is CSARDWGAGNTIYF. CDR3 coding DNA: TGCAGTGCTAGAGATTGGGGAGCGGGGAACACCATATATTTT.

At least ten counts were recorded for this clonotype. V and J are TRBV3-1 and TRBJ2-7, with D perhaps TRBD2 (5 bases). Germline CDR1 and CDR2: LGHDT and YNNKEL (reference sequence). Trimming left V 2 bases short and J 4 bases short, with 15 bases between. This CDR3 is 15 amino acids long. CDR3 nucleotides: TGTGCCAGCAGCCAAATAAGCGGAGTTTTGTACGAGCAGTACTTC. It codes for CASSQISGVLYEQYF.

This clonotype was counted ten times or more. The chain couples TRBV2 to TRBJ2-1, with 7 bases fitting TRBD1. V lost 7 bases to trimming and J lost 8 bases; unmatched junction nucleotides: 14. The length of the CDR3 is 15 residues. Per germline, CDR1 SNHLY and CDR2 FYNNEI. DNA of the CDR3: TGTGCCAGCACCAAAGGGGACAGAGCCCTAGATGAGCAGTTCTTC. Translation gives CASTKGDRALDEQFF.

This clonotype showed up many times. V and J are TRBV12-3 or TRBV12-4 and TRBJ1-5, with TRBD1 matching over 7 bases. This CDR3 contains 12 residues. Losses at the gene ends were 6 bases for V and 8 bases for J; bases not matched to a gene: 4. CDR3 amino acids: CASRQGTKPQHF. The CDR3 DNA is TGTGCCAGCAGACAGGGGACGAAGCCCCAGCATTTT.

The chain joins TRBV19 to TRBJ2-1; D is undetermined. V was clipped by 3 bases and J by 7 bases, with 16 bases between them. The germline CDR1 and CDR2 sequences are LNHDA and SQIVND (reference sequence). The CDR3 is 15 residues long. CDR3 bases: TGTGCCAGTAGTATGGGTGGATCCCTCTGGAATGAGCAGTTCTTC. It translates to CASSMGGSLWNEQFF.

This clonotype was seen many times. CDR3 nucleotide sequence: TGCAGCGTTATAGGACAGGGGGCCTCAGATACGCAGTATTTT. As protein: CSVIGQGASDTQYF. This chain links TRBV29-1 with TRBJ2-3; TRBD1 matches at 11 bases. CDR1 is SQVTM, CDR2 ANQGSEA, per germline. The CDR3 spans 14 residues. J lost 4 bases, V lost 5 bases, and 5 bases had no gene match.

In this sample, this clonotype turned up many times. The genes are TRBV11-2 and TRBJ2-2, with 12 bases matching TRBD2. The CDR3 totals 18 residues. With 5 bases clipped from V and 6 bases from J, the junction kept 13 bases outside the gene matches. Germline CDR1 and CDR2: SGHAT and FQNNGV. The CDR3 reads CASSRGLAGRGTAGELFF. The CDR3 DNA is TGTGCCAGCAGCCGAGGACTAGCGGGAAGGGGAACCGCCGGGGAGCTGTTTTTT.

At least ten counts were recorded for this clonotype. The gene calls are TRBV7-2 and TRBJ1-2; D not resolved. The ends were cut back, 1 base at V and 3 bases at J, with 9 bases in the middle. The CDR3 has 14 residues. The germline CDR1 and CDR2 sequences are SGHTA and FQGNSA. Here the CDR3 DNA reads TGTGCCAGCAGCTTAGAAGCCAGATACTATGGCTACACCTTC. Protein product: CASSLEARYYGYTF.

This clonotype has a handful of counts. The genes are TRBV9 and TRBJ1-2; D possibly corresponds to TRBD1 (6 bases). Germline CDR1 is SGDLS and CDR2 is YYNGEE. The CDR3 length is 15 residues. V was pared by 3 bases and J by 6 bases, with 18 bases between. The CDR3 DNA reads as TGTGCCAGCAGCGCGCCTACACCGACAGGAGATGGCTACACCTTC. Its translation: CASSAPTPTGDGYTF.

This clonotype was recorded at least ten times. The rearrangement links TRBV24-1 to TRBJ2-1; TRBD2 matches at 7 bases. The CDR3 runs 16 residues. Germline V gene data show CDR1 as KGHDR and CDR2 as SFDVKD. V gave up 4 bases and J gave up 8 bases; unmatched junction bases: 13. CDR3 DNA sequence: TGTGCCACCAGTGAGTCCCGACTGGCGGGAGTCGATGAGCAGTTCTTC. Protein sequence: CATSESRLAGVDEQFF.

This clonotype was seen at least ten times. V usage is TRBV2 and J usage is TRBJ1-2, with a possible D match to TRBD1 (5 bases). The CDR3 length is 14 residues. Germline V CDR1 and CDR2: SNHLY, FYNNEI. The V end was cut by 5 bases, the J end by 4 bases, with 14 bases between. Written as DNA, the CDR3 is TGTGCCAGCAGTCGGGACGGAACTCTCTATGGCTACACCTTC. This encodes CASSRDGTLYGYTF.

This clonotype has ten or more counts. The CDR3 sequence is CASSVGAQETQYF. In nucleotides, the CDR3 is TGTGCCAGCAGCGTAGGTGCCCAAGAGACCCAGTACTTC. The V and J genes are TRBV9 and TRBJ2-5, with no clear D. The V gene's germline CDR1 is SGDLS and CDR2 YYNGEE. Trimming cost V 0 bases and J 1 base, with 4 bases left between them. The length of the CDR3 is 13 residues.

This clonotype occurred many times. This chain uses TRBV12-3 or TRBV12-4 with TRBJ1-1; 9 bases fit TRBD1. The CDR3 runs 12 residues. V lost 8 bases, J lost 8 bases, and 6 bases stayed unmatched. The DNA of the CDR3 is TGTGCCAGCGGATACAGGGGGCGCGAAGCTTTCTTT. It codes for CASGYRGREAFF.

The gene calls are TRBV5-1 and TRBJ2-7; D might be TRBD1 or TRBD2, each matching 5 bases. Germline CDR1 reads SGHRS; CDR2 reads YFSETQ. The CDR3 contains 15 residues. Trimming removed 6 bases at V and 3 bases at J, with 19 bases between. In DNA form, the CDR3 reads TGCGCCAGCACCGAATTACCCGGGGCGGACTACGAGCAGTACTTC. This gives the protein CASTELPGADYEQYF.